In this sample, the clone carrying this TCR beta chain turned up many times. This sample is part of a study of T-cell reconstitution after alpha-beta-depleted transplantation in children. With 3 bases removed from V and 4 bases from J, the gap between germline ends came to 14 bases. CDR3 size: 14 residues. CDR1 DFQATT and CDR2 SNEGSKA come from the germline V gene (reference sequence). The TCRbeta library was prepared with unique molecular identifiers. TCRdb re-analysed the PCR reads in MiXCR, keeping a single row per CDR3 protein. Of 100,000 or so distinct CDR3 sequences in the sample, approximately 12% were seen once.

The sample in question was PBMCs from the stem cell graft donor, obtained from the stem cell graft. The V gene is TRBV20-1, the J gene TRBJ2-3; D might be TRBD2 (6 bases). The clonotype comes from a human donor who donated a stem cell graft to a child with inherited bone marrow failure. In nucleotides, the CDR3 is TGCAGTGCTAGCTCGTGGGGGGTCTCAGATACGCAGTATTTT. This codes for CSASSWGVSDTQYF.